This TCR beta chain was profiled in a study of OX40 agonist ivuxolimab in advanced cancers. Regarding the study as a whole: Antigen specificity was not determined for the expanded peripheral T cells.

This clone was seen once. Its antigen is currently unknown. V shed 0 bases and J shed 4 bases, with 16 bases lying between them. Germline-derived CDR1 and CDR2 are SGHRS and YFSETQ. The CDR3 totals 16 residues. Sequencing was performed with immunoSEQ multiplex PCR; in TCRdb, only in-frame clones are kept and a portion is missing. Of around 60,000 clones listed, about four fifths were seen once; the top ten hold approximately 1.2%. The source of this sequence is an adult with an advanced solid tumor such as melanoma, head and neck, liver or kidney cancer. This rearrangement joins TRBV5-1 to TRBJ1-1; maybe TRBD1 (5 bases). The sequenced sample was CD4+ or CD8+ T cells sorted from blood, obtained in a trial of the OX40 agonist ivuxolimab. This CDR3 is CASSLDAGDWATEAFF. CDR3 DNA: TGCGCCAGCAGCTTGGATGCGGGGGATTGGGCCACTGAAGCTTTCTTT.